This T cell receptor (beta chain) was recorded in a study of blood T cell repertoires in COVID-19. Which cohort a participant joined came from the clinical history participants gave. Losses at the gene ends were 6 bases for V and 4 bases for J; bases not matched to a gene: 5. The CDR3 has 14 amino acids. Germline loops: CDR1 MNHEY, CDR2 SMNVEV (reference sequence). Data came from immunoSEQ multiplex PCR; TCRdb stores just in-frame clones and leaves some out. Of approximately 240,000 clones listed, about 80% are singletons. The sequenced sample was PBMCs or T cells enriched from blood (not recorded which). The rearrangement uses TRBV27 and TRBJ1-2, with TRBD1 matching 10 bases. This TCR came from a woman aged 40 to 50 with acute COVID-19. In DNA form, the CDR3 reads TGTGCCAGCAGACGACAGGGGGCGGGCTATGGCTACACCTTC. The encoded protein is CASRRQGAGYGYTF.